The clone carrying this TCR beta chain was counted at least ten times. Antigen specificity is unknown. The record originates from a study of T cell repertoires in cytomegalovirus infection. The study, taken as a whole, reports: HLA-C-restricted, CMV-specific TCR beta clonotypes were dominant ex vivo.

Each CDR3 protein gets one entry after TCRdb re-called the reads with MiXCR. The sample has some 71,000 distinct CDR3 sequences; around 28% are singletons. The source is a human donor in good health (CMV status not recorded). Some clones in this sample may be carry-over from other donors' samples. This specimen consisted of CD8+ T cells from cultured PBMCs, obtained from culture after CMV antigen stimulation.

This CDR3 is CASSYREGYTF. CDR3 coding DNA: TGTGCCAGCAGCTACAGGGAGGGCTACACCTTC. The chain recombines TRBV7-2 with TRBJ1-2, with D possibly being TRBD1 (6 bases). This CDR3 has 11 amino acids. Germline CDR1 reads SGHTA; CDR2 reads FQGNSA. Trimming stripped 4 bases from V and 8 bases from J, with 8 bases between.